These T cell receptor beta chains were read from a single sample in a study of blood T cell repertoires in COVID-19. Data came from immunoSEQ multiplex PCR; TCRdb stores just in-frame clones and leaves some out. The table lists under 200,000 clones, 84% of them singletons. Source material: peripheral blood. These receptors originate from a woman aged 80 or older with COVID-19, enrolled during active disease. Each CDR3 is given with its conserved first and last residue. D genes are given only for firm matches.

V	D	J	CDR3
TRBV6-2/TRBV6-3	NA	TRBJ1-1	CASSRGQNTEAFF
TRBV5-1	TRBD1	TRBJ1-1	CASSSAGQGSTEAFF
TRBV4-1	NA	TRBJ2-3	CASSQVWRGMQYF
TRBV5-4	NA	TRBJ2-5	CASSFEVQETQYF
TRBV18	NA	TRBJ2-7	CASSPASYEQYF
TRBV28	TRBD1	TRBJ2-2	CADRGPTGELFF
TRBV5-5	NA	TRBJ2-5	CASSLGLLEETQYF
TRBV15	NA	TRBJ1-2	CATSRGVGGRPYGYTF
TRBV28	TRBD1	TRBJ1-1	CASSLATGGTTEAFF
TRBV2	NA	TRBJ2-1	CASRQGLYNEQFF
TRBV18	NA	TRBJ1-1	CASNGVNTEAFF
TRBV2	NA	TRBJ2-1	CASSLYNEQFF
TRBV5-1	NA	TRBJ2-5	CASSLVRGEETQYF
TRBV7-8	NA	TRBJ1-2	CASSEDSARGYTF
TRBV21-1	NA	TRBJ2-7	CASSKRLANPYEQYF
TRBV2	NA	TRBJ1-2	CASSASGLSGYTF
TRBV4-1	TRBD1	TRBJ1-4	CAGRRDSATNEKLFF
TRBV28	TRBD2	TRBJ2-7	CASSPGGELDEQYF
TRBV19	NA	TRBJ1-6	CASSIEPSEGSNSPLHF
TRBV3-1/TRBV3-2	NA	TRBJ2-7	CASSQEGRTGTYEQYF
TRBV27	NA	TRBJ2-7	CASSLYGGTYEQYF
TRBV2	NA	TRBJ1-1	CASSVVTGGAFF
TRBV28	TRBD1	TRBJ1-4	CASSVRDRGEKLFF
TRBV4-1	NA	TRBJ2-5	CASSHPTGIKETQYF
TRBV7-3	TRBD1	TRBJ2-1	CASSSQGAGEQFF
TRBV7-2	NA	TRBJ2-1	CASSLGSSDYNEQFF
TRBV7-2	TRBD2	TRBJ2-3	CASSSGLAGSTDTQYF
TRBV19	NA	TRBJ2-3	CASSIGGFTDTQYF
TRBV2	NA	TRBJ2-4	CASSTTGEDIQYF
TRBV9	NA	TRBJ2-7	CASRSEYEQYF
TRBV7-2	TRBD1	TRBJ2-2	CASSRGTGGNTGELFF
TRBV30	NA	TRBJ2-6	CAWTRSIRPGANVLTF
TRBV9	TRBD1	TRBJ1-4	CASSTGHGQGGGEKLFF
TRBV7-8	NA	TRBJ1-3	CASSLRGGVAGNTIYF
TRBV7-2	TRBD2	TRBJ2-7	CASTPLKASGSYEQYF
TRBV7-9	NA	TRBJ1-4	CASSTRTDNEKLFF
TRBV7-9	NA	TRBJ2-2	CASSPYRFPGELFF
TRBV18	NA	TRBJ2-7	CASSPQVTYEQYF
TRBV10-3	TRBD1	TRBJ1-3	CAISGDRGVSGNTIYF
TRBV7-2	TRBD1	TRBJ2-7	CASSPKTGSHEQYF
TRBV10-3	NA	TRBJ2-7	CAISHRTAYEQYF
TRBV18	NA	TRBJ1-2	CASSPLARVGYGYTF
TRBV6-6	NA	TRBJ2-7	CASSYSDSTGYYEQYF
TRBV6-2/TRBV6-3	TRBD2	TRBJ2-7	CASSLASGVEQYF
TRBV2	TRBD2	TRBJ2-1	CASSENLAGYNEQFF
TRBV18	NA	TRBJ1-1	CASSPLMDRNTEAFF
TRBV19	NA	TRBJ2-4	CASSILQAGKNIQYF
TRBV5-5	TRBD1	TRBJ1-2	CASSLGQRQGADYGYTF
TRBV29-1	NA	TRBJ1-5	CSVAAGQLGPQHF
TRBV7-3	NA	TRBJ1-1	CASSQGRGSTEAFF
TRBV5-1	TRBD1	TRBJ1-4	CASSLGTGGDFGEKLFF
TRBV19	NA	TRBJ2-3	CAKGATQYF
TRBV28	TRBD1	TRBJ2-7	CASSQAGTGSHEQYF
TRBV13	NA	TRBJ2-7	CASSLGGLMVGQYF
TRBV19	NA	TRBJ2-1	CASRPPPPGVEQFF
TRBV7-3	TRBD2	TRBJ2-2	CASSPSRSGSVLGELFF
TRBV18	NA	TRBJ1-1	CASSPPQGGAFF
TRBV28	NA	TRBJ1-2	CASSTTTGIYGYTF